Here is one T cell receptor (beta chain) with its context. The method was immunoSEQ multiplex PCR; TCRdb's version includes in-frame clones alone and lacks a portion of them. The data show some 270,000 clones, about 91% seen once. This CDR3 is built from 13 residues. Germline V gene lookup returns CDR1 WSHSY and CDR2 SAAADI. V was clipped by 6 bases and J by 5 bases; unmatched bases: 4. The data originate from a study of blood T cell repertoires in COVID-19. This study enrolled people aged about 18 to 100 from about two dozen US geographic areas. Shortly before study entry, within 2 weeks, exposed participants had met a COVID-19 case.

The rearrangement links TRBV10-2 to TRBJ2-5; 9 bases map to TRBD2. The TCR was taken from a man aged 40-49 years who had been exposed to COVID-19. The sample comprised PBMCs or T cells enriched from blood (not recorded which). CDR3 loop: CASSLAGKETQYF. The CDR3 region has the DNA TGCGCCAGCAGCCTAGCGGGAAAGGAGACCCAGTACTTC.